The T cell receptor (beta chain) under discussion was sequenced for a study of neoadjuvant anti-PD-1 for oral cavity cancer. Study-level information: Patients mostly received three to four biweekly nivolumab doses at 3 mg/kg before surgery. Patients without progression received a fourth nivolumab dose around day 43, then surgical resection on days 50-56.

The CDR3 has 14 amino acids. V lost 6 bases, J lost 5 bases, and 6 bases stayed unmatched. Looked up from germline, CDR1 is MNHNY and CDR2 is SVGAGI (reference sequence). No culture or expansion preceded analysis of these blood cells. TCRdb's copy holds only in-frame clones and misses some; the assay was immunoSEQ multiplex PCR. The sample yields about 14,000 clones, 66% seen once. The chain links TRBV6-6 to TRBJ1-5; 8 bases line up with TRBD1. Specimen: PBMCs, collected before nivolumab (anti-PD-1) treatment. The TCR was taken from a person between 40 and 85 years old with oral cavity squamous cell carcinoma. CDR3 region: CASSLGQGDQPQHF. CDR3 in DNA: TGTGCCAGCAGCCTAGGACAGGGAGATCAGCCCCAGCATTTT.